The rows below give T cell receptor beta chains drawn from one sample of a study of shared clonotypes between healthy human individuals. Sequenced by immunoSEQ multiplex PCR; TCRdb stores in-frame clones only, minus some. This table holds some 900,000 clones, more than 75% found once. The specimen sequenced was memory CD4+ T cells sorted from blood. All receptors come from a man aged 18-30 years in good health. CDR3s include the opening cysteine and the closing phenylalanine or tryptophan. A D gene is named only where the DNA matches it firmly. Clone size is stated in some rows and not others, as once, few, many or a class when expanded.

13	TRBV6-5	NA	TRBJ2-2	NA	CASGRENTGELFF	TGTGCCAGCGGTCGGGAGAACACCGGGGAGCTGTTTTTT
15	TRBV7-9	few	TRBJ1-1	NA	CASSLRTDMNTEAFF	TGTGCCAGCAGCTTACGGACAGATATGAACACTGAAGCTTTCTTT
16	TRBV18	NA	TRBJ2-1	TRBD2	CASSPRLAGEGGEQFF	TGTGCCAGCTCACCGAGACTAGCGGGAGAGGGGGGTGAGCAGTTCTTC
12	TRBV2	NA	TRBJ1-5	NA	CASSEARQPQHF	TGTGCCAGCAGTGAAGCAAGGCAGCCCCAGCATTTT
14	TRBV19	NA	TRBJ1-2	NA	CASKDTPVAYGYTF	TGTGCCAGTAAGGACACCCCCGTGGCCTATGGCTACACCTTC
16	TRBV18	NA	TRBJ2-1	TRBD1	CASSPKRDRGRDEQFF	TGTGCCAGCTCACCCAAGAGGGACAGGGGGCGGGATGAGCAGTTCTTC
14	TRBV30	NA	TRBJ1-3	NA	CAWRTQGAGNTIYF	TGTGCCTGGAGAACTCAGGGTGCTGGAAACACCATATATTTT
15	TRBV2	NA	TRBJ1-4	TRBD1	CASSGQGSANEKLFF	TGTGCCAGCAGTGGACAGGGGAGTGCTAATGAAAAACTGTTTTTT
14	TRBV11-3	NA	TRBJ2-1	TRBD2	CASSYLSSGSEQFF	TGTGCCAGCAGCTATCTCTCTAGCGGAAGCGAGCAGTTCTTC
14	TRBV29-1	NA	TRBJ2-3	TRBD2	CSAAGGVNTDTQYF	TGCAGCGCGGCGGGGGGAGTAAACACAGATACGCAGTATTTT
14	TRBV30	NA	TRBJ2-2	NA	CAWSGQVNTGELFF	TGTGCCTGGAGTGGGCAGGTGAACACCGGGGAGCTGTTTTTT
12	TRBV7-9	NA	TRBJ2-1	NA	CASSWTADEQFF	TGTGCCAGCAGCTGGACAGCGGACGAGCAGTTCTTC
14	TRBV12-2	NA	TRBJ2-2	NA	CASRFYPGGRELFF	TGTGCAAGTCGCTTTTATCCCGGGGGGCGGGAGCTGTTTTTT
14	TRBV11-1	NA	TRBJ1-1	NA	CASSSEGMNTEAFF	TGTGCCAGCAGCTCCGAGGGGATGAACACTGAAGCTTTCTTT
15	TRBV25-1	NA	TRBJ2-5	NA	CASSEHKSGGETQYF	TGTGCCAGCAGTGAGCACAAGTCTGGGGGAGAGACCCAGTACTTC
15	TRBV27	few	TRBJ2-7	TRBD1	CASSFRGQGPLEQYF	TGTGCCAGCAGTTTTCGAGGACAGGGCCCTCTCGAGCAGTACTTC
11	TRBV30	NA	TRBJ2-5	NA	CAWSAQETQYF	TGTGCCTGGAGTGCACAAGAGACCCAGTACTTC
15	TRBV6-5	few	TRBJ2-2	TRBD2	CASRGLAPNTGELFF	TGTGCCAGCAGAGGACTAGCACCGAACACCGGGGAGCTGTTTTTT
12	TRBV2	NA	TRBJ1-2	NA	CASRADRYGYTF	TGTGCCAGCAGGGCCGACAGATATGGCTACACCTTC
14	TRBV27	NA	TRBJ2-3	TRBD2	CASTRGGRTDTQYF	TGTGCCAGCACGCGCGGGGGGCGAACAGATACGCAGTATTTT
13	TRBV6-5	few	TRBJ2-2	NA	CASSYLTTGELFF	TGTGCCAGCAGTTACCTCACCACCGGGGAGCTGTTTTTT
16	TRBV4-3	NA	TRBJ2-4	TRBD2	CASSQVGGRVENIQYF	TGCGCCAGCAGCCAAGTTGGCGGGAGGGTCGAAAACATTCAGTACTTC
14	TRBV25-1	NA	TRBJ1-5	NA	CASSEPGMGQPQHF	TGTGCCAGCAGTGAGCCGGGGATGGGTCAGCCCCAGCATTTT
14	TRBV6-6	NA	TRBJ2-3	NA	CASSSSRSTDTQYF	TGTGCCAGCAGCTCTAGCCGCAGCACAGATACGCAGTATTTT
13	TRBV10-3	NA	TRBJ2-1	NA	CAISGVSMNEQFF	TGTGCCATCAGTGGTGTGAGTATGAATGAGCAGTTCTTC
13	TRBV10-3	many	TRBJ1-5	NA	CAISESEHQPQHF	TGTGCCATCAGTGAGTCGGAGCATCAGCCCCAGCATTTT
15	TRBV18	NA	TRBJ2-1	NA	CASSPGAALQGEQFF	TGTGCCAGCTCACCGGGAGCGGCCCTACAAGGTGAGCAGTTCTTC
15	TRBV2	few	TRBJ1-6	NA	CASSEGRPDNSPLHF	TGTGCCAGCAGTGAAGGGCGGCCAGACAATTCACCCCTCCACTTT
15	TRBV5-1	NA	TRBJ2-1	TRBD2	CASRAGGNSYNEQFF	TGCGCCAGCAGAGCGGGAGGTAACTCCTACAATGAGCAGTTCTTC
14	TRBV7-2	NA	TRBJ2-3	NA	CASSSPTNTDTQYF	TGTGCCAGCAGCTCCCCGACCAACACAGATACGCAGTATTTT
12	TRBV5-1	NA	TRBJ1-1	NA	CASSPDRSEAFF	TGCGCCAGCAGCCCTGACAGGTCTGAAGCTTTCTTT
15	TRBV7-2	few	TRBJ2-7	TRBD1	CASSLGGQASYEQYF	TGTGCCAGCAGCTTAGGCGGACAGGCCTCCTACGAGCAGTACTTC
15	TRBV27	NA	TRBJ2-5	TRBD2	CASTREGREQETQYF	TGTGCCAGCACCAGAGAGGGGAGGGAACAAGAGACCCAGTACTTC
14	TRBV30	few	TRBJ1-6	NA	CAWTVGPYESPLHF	TGTGCCTGGACCGTAGGTCCGTACGAGTCACCCCTCCACTTT
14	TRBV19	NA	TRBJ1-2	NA	CASSIGSINYGYTF	TGTGCCAGTAGTATTGGGTCAATTAACTATGGCTACACCTTC
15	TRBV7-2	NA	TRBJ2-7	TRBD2	CASSLSSGVSYEQYF	TGTGCCAGCAGCTTGAGCAGCGGGGTTTCCTACGAGCAGTACTTC
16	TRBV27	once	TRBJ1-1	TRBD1	CASTPVTGTGNTEAFF	TGTGCCAGCACTCCAGTGACCGGGACAGGGAACACTGAAGCTTTCTTT
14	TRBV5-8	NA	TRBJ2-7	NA	CASSRGGATYEQYF	TGTGCCAGCAGCCGCGGTGGGGCAACCTACGAGCAGTACTTC
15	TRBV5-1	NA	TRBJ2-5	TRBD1	CASSYIHRGEGTQYF	TGCGCCAGCAGCTACATACACAGGGGCGAAGGGACCCAGTACTTC
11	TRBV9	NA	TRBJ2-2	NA	CASSATGELFF	TGTGCCAGCAGCGCTACCGGGGAGCTGTTTTTT
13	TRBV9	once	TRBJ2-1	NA	CASSVGSLKEQFF	TGTGCCAGCAGCGTAGGCTCCCTCAAAGAGCAGTTCTTC
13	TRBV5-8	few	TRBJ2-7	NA	CASSLWAAPQSYF	TGTGCCAGCAGCTTGTGGGCAGCCCCTCAGTCCTACTTC
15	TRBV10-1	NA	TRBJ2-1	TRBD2	CASSKAGGPWNEQFF	TGCGCCAGCAGTAAAGCGGGGGGGCCGTGGAATGAGCAGTTCTTC
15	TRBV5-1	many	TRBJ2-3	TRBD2	CASSLPGGASDTQYF	TGCGCCAGCAGCTTGCCCGGGGGGGCTTCAGATACGCAGTATTTT
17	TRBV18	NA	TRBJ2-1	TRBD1	CASSPRSTGQGGDEQFF	TGTGCCAGCTCACCACGATCGACGGGACAGGGCGGCGATGAGCAGTTCTTC
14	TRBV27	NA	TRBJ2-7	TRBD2	CASSLRESGYEQYF	TGTGCCAGCAGTTTGCGGGAGTCTGGGTACGAGCAGTACTTC
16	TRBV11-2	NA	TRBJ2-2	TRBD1	CASSFRGGANTGELFF	TGTGCCAGCAGCTTCCGAGGGGGCGCGAACACCGGGGAGCTGTTTTTT
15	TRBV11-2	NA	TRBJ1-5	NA	CARRGGVPGNQPQHF	TGTGCCAGGCGGGGCGGGGTCCCTGGGAATCAGCCCCAGCATTTT
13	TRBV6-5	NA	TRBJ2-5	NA	CASSIGGRETQYF	TGTGCCAGCAGTATAGGGGGTCGAGAGACCCAGTACTTC
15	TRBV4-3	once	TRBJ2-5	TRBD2	CASSQERLAGETQYF	TGCGCCAGCAGCCAAGAGAGACTAGCGGGAGAGACCCAGTACTTC